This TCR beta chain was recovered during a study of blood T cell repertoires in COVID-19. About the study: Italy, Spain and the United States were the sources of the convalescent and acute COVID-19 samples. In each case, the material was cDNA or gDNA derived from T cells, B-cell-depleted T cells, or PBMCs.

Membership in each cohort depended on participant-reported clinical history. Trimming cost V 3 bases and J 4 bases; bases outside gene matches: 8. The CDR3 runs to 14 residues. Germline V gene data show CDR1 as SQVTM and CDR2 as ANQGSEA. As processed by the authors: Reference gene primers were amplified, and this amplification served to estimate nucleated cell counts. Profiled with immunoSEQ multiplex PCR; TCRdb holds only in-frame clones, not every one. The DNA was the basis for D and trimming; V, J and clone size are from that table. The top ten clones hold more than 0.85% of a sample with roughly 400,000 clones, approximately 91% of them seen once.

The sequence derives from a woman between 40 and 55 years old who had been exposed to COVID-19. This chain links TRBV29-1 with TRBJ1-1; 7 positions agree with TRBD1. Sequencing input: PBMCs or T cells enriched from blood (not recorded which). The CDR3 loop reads CSVDFGAGGTEAFF. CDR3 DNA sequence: TGCAGCGTTGATTTTGGGGCAGGGGGCACTGAAGCTTTCTTT.